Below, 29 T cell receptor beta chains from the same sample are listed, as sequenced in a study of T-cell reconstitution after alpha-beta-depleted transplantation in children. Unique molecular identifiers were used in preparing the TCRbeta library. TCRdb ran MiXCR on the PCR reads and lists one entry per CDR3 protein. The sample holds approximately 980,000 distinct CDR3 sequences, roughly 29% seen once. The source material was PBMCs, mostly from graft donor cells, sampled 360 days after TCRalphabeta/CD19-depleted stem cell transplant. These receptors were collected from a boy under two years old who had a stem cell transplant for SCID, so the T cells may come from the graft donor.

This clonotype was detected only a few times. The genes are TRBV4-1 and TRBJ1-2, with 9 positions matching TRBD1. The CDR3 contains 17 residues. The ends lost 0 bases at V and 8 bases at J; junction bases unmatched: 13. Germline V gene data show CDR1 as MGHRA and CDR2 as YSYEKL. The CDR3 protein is CASSQEVTGGRARGYTF. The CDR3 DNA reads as TGCGCCAGCAGCCAAGAAGTTACAGGGGGCCGGGCTCGGGGCTACACCTTC.

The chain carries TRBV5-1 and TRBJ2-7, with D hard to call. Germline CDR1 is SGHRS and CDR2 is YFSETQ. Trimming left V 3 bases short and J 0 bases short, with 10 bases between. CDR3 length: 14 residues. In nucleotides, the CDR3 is TGCGCCAGCAGCTGGGATCCTAGCTCCTACGAGCAGTACTTC. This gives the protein CASSWDPSSYEQYF.

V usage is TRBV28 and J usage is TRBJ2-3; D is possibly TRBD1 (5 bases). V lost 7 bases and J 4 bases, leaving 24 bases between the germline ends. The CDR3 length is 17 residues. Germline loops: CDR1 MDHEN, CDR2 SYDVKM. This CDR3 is CASKPKRARTPPDTQYF. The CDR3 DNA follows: TGTGCCAGCAAACCCAAACGTGCACGGACACCCCCAGATACGCAGTATTTT.

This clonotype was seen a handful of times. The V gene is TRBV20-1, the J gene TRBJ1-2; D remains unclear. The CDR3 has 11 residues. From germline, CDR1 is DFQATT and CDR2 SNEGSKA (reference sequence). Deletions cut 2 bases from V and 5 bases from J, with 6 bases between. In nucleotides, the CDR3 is TGCAGTGCTAGACAGTTTTATGGCTACACCTTC. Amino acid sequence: CSARQFYGYTF.

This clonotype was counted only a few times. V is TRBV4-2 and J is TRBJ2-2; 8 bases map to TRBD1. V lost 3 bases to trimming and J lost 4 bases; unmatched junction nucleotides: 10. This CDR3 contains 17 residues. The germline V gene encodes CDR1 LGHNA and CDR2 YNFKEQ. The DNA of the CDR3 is TGTGCCAGCAGCCACAGACCGGGACAGGAGAGCACCGGGGAGCTGTTTTTT. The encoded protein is CASSHRPGQESTGELFF.

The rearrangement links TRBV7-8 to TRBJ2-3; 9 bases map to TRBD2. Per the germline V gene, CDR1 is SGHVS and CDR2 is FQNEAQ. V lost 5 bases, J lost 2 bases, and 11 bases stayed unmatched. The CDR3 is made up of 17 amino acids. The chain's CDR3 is CASSVLWRGGDTDTQYF. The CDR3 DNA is TGTGCCAGCAGCGTCCTTTGGCGGGGGGGCGACACAGATACGCAGTATTTT. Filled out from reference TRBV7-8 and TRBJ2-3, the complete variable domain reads GAGVSQSPRYKVAKRGQDVALRCDPISGHVSLFWYQQALGQGPEFLTYFQNEAQLDKSGLPSDRFFAERPEGSVSTLKIQRTQQEDSAVYLCASSVLWRGGDTDTQYFGPGTRLTVL.

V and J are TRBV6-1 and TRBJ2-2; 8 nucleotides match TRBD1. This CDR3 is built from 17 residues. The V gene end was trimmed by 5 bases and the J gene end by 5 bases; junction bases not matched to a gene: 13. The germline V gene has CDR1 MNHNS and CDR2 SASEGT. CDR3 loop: CASSPIGQGRGTGELFF. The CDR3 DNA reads TGTGCCAGCAGTCCTATTGGACAGGGAAGGGGAACCGGGGAGCTGTTTTTT.

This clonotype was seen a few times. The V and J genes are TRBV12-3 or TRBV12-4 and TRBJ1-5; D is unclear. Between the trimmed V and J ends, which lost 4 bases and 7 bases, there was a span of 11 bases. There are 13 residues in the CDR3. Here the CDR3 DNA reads TGTGCCAGCAGTTCTAAAGGCAGACAGCCCCAGCATTTT. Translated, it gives CASSSKGRQPQHF.

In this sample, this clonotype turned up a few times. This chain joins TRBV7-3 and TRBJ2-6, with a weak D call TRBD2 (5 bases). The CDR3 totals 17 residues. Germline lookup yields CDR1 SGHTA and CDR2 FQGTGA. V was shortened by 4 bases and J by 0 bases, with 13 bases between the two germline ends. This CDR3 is CASSSVVGISGANVLTF. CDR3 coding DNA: TGTGCCAGCAGCTCAGTGGTCGGGATCTCTGGGGCCAACGTCCTGACTTTC.

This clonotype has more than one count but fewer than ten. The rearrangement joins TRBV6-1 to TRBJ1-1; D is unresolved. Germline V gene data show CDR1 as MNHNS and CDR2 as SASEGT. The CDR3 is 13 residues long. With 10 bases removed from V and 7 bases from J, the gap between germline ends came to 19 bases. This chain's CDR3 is CATGRGRVSEAFF. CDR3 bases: TGTGCCACCGGCCGCGGGCGGGTCAGTGAAGCTTTCTTT.

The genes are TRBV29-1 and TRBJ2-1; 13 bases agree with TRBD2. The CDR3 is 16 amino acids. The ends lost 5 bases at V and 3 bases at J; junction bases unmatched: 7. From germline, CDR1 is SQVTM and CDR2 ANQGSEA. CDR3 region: CSVYHWTSGGYNEQFF. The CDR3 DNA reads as TGCAGCGTTTACCACTGGACTAGCGGGGGCTACAATGAGCAGTTCTTC.

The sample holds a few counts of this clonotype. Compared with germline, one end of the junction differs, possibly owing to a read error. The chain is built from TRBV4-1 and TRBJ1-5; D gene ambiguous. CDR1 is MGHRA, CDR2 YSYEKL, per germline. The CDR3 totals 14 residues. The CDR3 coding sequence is TGTGCCAGCAGCCAAGGGTCTAGCAATCAGCCCCAGCATTTT. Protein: CASSQGSSNQPQHF.

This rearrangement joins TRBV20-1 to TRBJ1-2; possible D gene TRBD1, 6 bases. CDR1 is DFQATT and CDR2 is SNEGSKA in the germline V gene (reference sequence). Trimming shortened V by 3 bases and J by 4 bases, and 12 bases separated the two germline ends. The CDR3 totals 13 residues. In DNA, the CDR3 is TGCAGTGCTAGGCACAGGGCCCTCTATGGCTACACCTTC. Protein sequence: CSARHRALYGYTF.

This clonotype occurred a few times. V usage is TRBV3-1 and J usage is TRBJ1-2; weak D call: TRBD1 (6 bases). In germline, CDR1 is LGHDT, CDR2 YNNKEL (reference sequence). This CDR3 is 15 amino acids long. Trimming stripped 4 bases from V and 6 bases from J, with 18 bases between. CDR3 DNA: TGTGCCAGCAGCCTCCGGACGCCCGGGGGCCATGGCTACACCTTC. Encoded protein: CASSLRTPGGHGYTF.

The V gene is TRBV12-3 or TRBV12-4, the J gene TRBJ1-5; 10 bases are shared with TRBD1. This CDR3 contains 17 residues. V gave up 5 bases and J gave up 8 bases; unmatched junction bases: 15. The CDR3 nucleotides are TGTGCCAGCAGTCTTATGGAACGGGACAGGGGTTTAAAGCCCCAGCATTTT. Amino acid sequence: CASSLMERDRGLKPQHF.

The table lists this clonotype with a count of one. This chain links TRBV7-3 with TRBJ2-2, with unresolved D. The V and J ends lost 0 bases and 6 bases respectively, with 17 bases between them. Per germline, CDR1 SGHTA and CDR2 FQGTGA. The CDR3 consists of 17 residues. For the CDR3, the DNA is TGTGCCAGCAGCTTAACGTTCGGGCAGAATGTACCCGGGGAGCTGTTTTTT. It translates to CASSLTFGQNVPGELFF.

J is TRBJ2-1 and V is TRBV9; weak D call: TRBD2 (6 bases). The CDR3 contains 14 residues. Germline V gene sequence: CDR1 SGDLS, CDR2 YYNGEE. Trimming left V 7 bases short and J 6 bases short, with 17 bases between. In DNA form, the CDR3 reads TGTGCCAGCGCCCGACCTAAACTAGCCAATGAGCAGTTCTTC. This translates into CASARPKLANEQFF.

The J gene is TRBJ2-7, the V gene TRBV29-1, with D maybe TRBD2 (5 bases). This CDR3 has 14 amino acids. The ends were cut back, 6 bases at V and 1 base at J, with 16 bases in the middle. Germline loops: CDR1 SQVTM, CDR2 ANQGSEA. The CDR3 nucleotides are TGCAGCGTAGGCGGGCCTACAGCTTCCTACGAGCAGTACTTC. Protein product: CSVGGPTASYEQYF.

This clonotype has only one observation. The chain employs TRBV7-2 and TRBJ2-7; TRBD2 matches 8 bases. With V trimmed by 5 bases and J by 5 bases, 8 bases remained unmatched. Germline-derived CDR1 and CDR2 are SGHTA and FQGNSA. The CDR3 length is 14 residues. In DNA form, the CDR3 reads TGTGCCAGCAGCCTTGGACTAGCAGTCAACGAGCAGTACTTC. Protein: CASSLGLAVNEQYF.

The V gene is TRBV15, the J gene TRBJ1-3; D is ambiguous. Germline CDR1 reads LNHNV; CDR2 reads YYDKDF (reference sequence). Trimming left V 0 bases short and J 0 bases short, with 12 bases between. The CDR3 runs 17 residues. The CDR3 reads CATSRDKARSSGNTIYF. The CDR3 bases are TGTGCCACCAGCAGAGATAAGGCGCGAAGCTCTGGAAACACCATATATTTT.

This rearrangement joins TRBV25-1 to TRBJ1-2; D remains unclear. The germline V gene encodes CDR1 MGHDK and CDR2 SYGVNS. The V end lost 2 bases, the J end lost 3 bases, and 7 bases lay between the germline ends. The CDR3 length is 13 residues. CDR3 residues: CASSEGRDYGYTF. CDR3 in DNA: TGTGCCAGCAGTGAAGGGAGAGACTATGGCTACACCTTC.

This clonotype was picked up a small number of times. CDR3 protein: CASTRASGGSSYNEQFF. The CDR3, as DNA: TGTGCCAGCACCAGAGCTAGCGGGGGCAGCTCCTACAATGAGCAGTTCTTC. The chain is built from TRBV27 and TRBJ2-1; 10 nucleotides align to TRBD2. Germline loops: CDR1 MNHEY, CDR2 SMNVEV (reference sequence). The CDR3 sequence is 17 residues long. Trimming removed 7 bases from V and 0 bases from J; junction bases left unmatched: 9.

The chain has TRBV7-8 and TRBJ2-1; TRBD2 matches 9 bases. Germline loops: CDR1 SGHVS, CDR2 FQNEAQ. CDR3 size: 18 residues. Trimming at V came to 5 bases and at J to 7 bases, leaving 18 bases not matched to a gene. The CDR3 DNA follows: TGTGCCAGCAGCCCCAATACCGGGACTAGCACTTATAGGAATGAGCAGTTCTTC. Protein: CASSPNTGTSTYRNEQFF.

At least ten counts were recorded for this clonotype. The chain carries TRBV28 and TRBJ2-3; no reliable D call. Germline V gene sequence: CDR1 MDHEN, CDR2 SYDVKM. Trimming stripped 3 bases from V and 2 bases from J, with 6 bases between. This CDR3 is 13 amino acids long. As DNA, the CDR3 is TGTGCCAGCAGTTTGGTCAACACAGATACGCAGTATTTT. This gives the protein CASSLVNTDTQYF.

The CDR3 DNA is TGTGCCAGCAGTCCGGGACTCCCAGATACGCAGTATTTT. It is translated as CASSPGLPDTQYF. V usage is TRBV12-3 or TRBV12-4 and J usage is TRBJ2-3; the D gene is possibly TRBD2 (6 bases). The CDR3 length is 13 residues. Trimming took 5 bases from V and 4 from J, leaving 10 bases between them.

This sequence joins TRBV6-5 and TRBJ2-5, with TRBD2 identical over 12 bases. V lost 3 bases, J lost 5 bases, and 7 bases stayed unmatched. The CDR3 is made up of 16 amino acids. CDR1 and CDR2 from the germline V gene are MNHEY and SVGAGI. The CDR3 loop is CASSYLAGGPEETQYF. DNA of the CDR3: TGTGCCAGCAGTTATCTAGCGGGGGGGCCGGAGGAGACCCAGTACTTC.

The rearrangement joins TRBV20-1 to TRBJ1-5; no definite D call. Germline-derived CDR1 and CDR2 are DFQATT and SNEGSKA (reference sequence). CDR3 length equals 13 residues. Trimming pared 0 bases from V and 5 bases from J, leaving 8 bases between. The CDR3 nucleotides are TGCAGTGCTAGAGACTACGGGGATCAGCCCCAGCATTTT. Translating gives CSARDYGDQPQHF.

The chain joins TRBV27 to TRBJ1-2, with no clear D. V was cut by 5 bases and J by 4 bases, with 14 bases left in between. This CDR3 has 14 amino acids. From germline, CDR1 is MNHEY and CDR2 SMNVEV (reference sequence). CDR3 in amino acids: CASSPSPWGYGYTF. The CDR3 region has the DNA TGTGCCAGCAGTCCAAGCCCTTGGGGCTATGGCTACACCTTC.

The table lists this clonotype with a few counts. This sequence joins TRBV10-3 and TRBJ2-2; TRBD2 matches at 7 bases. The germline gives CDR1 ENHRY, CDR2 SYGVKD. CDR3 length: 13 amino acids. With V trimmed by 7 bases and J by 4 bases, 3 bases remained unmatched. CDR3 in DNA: TGTGCCATCAAGTCGGGGGGCACCGGGGAGCTGTTTTTT. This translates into CAIKSGGTGELFF.